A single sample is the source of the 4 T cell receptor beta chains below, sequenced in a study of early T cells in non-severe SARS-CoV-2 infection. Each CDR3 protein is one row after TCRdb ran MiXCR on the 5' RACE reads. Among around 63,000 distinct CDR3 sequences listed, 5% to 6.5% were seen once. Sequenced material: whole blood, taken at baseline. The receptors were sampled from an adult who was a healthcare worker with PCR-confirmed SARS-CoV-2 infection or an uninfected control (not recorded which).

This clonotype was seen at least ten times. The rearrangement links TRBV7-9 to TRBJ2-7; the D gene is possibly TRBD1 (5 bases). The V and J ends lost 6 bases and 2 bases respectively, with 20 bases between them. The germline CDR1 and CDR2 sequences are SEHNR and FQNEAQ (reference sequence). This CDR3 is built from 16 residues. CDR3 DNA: TGTGCCAGCAGTAATTTAGGTGACAGCAAGACCTACGAGCAGTACTTC. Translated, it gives CASSNLGDSKTYEQYF.

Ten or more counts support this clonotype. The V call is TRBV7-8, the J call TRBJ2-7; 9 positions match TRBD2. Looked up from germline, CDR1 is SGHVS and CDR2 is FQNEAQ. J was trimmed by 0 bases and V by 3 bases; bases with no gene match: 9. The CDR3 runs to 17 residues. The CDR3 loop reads CASSLVTSGTRSYEQYF. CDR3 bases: TGTGCCAGCAGCTTGGTGACTAGCGGAACCCGCTCCTACGAGCAGTACTTC. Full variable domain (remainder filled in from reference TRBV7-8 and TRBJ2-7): GAGVSQSPRYKVAKRGQDVALRCDPISGHVSLFWYQQALGQGPEFLTYFQNEAQLDKSGLPSDRFFAERPEGSVSTLKIQRTQQEDSAVYLCASSLVTSGTRSYEQYFGPGTRLTVT.

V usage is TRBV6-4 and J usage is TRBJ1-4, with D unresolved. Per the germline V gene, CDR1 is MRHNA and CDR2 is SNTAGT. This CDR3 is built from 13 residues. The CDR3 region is CVDQQSGVEKLFF. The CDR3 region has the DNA TGTGTCGACCAGCAGTCGGGCGTTGAAAAACTGTTTTTT.

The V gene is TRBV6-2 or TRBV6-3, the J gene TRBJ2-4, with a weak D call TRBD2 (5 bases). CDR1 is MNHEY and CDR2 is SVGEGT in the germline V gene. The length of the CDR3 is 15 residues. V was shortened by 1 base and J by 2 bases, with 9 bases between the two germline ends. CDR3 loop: CASSYFPGTKNIQYF. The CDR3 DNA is TGTGCCAGCAGTTACTTTCCGGGAACCAAAAACATTCAGTACTTC.